The 15 T cell receptor beta chains below come from one sample, sequenced in a study of shared clonotypes between healthy human individuals. This table comes from immunoSEQ multiplex PCR, and its TCRdb copy is limited to in-frame clones, with some not included. The top ten clones hold around 0.3% of a sample with 630,000 or so clones, 95% to 98% of them seen once. The naive CD8 fraction comprised CD45RO-negative cells positively selected for CCR7 and excluded terminally differentiated effector memory CD45RA+ cells. The sequenced sample consisted of naive CD8+ T cells sorted from blood. These receptors came from a man aged 25-40 years in good health.

This rearrangement joins TRBV11-2 to TRBJ2-1, with a weak D call TRBD1 (5 bases). With 1 base removed from V and 6 bases from J, the gap between germline ends came to 10 bases. Germline CDR1 SGHAT, CDR2 FQNNGV. The CDR3 runs to 14 residues. The CDR3 DNA sequence: TGTGCCAGCAGCTTAGTGGGGCTCCCCAATGAGCAGTTCTTC. Encoded protein: CASSLVGLPNEQFF.

This rearrangement joins TRBV29-1 to TRBJ2-7; either TRBD1 or TRBD2 may fit D (5 bases each). CDR1 and CDR2 (germline): SQVTM, ANQGSEA. This CDR3 region has 13 residues. V lost 6 bases to trimming and J lost 1 base, with 13 bases between them. CDR3 in amino acids: CSVRDGLSYEQYF. In DNA, the CDR3 is TGCAGCGTGAGGGACGGGCTTTCCTACGAGCAGTACTTC.

The rearrangement joins TRBV7-3 to TRBJ2-1, with 7 bases aligning to TRBD1. V was clipped by 5 bases and J by 9 bases; unmatched bases: 7. Germline CDR1 reads SGHTA; CDR2 reads FQGTGA. CDR3 size: 13 residues. CDR3 loop: CASSATGSGEQFF. In DNA form, the CDR3 reads TGTGCCAGCAGCGCGACAGGGTCGGGTGAGCAGTTCTTC.

The gene calls are TRBV19 and TRBJ1-5; D is uncertain. The V gene lost 4 bases and the J gene lost 6 bases, with 7 bases spanning the gap. The CDR3 has 12 amino acids. Looked up from germline, CDR1 is LNHDA and CDR2 is SQIVND (reference sequence). The CDR3 loop reads CASSTWVQPQHF. The CDR3 DNA reads as TGTGCCAGTAGTACATGGGTTCAGCCCCAGCATTTT.

The rearrangement uses TRBV5-4 and TRBJ2-7, with 7 bases aligning to TRBD1. CDR3 length: 15 amino acids. The germline CDR1 and CDR2 sequences are SGHNT and YYREEE (reference sequence). V was clipped by 4 bases and J by 2 bases; unmatched bases: 9. CDR3 in amino acids: CASSLPTGKAYEQYF. DNA of the CDR3: TGTGCCAGCAGCCTTCCGACAGGGAAGGCCTACGAGCAGTACTTC.

The CDR3 reads CASSDRDTMLNIQYF. CDR3 nucleotides: TGTGCCAGCAGCGACCGGGACACGATGTTAAACATTCAGTACTTC. V usage is TRBV7-9 and J usage is TRBJ2-4; weak D call: TRBD1 (6 bases). Germline-derived CDR1 and CDR2 are SEHNR and FQNEAQ (reference sequence). The CDR3 consists of 15 residues. V lost 5 bases to trimming and J lost 6 bases, with 17 bases between them.

This chain joins TRBV7-2 and TRBJ2-5; 10 bases agree with TRBD1. Germline CDR1 reads SGHTA; CDR2 reads FQGNSA. V shed 7 bases and J 7 bases; nucleotides not matched to a gene: 15. This CDR3 is 16 amino acids long. The DNA of the CDR3 is TGTGCCAGCATCACGGACGGGACAGGGGAATTTGGGACCCAGTACTTC. Protein: CASITDGTGEFGTQYF. The full variable domain, completed using reference TRBV7-2 and TRBJ2-5, is GAGVSQSPSNKVTEKGKDVELRCDPISGHTALYWYRQSLGQGLEFLIYFQGNSAPDKSGLPSDRFSAERTGGSVSTLTIQRTQQEDSAVYLCASITDGTGEFGTQYFGPGTRLLVL.

V is TRBV5-1 and J is TRBJ2-7; 9 bases align to TRBD1. The CDR3 runs 15 residues. Germline trimming cut 1 base from V and 4 bases from J; bases unmatched to any gene: 6. From germline, CDR1 is SGHRS and CDR2 YFSETQ. CDR3 sequence: CASSLTGGGGYEQYF. The CDR3 region has the DNA TGCGCCAGCAGCTTGACAGGGGGCGGCGGTTACGAGCAGTACTTC.

In its sample, this clone was seen once. The J gene is TRBJ2-7, the V gene TRBV19, with TRBD1 as a possible D gene (6 bases). Trimming left V 2 bases short and J 2 bases short, with 10 bases between. The CDR3 has 14 amino acids. Germline values: CDR1 LNHDA, CDR2 SQIVND (reference sequence). CDR3 DNA sequence: TGTGCCAGTAGTATAATGACAGGAACCTACGAGCAGTACTTC. It encodes CASSIMTGTYEQYF.

This chain joins TRBV27 and TRBJ2-1, with D hard to call. This CDR3 is 14 amino acids long. Germline V lookup: CDR1 MNHEY, CDR2 SMNVEV (reference sequence). V was shortened by 4 bases and J by 4 bases, with 11 bases between the two germline ends. The CDR3 sequence is CASSWGLTYNEQFF. As DNA, the CDR3 is TGTGCCAGCAGTTGGGGATTGACTTACAATGAGCAGTTCTTC.

The genes are TRBV28 and TRBJ1-1; D unclear. V dropped 4 bases and J dropped 0 bases, with 9 bases sitting between them. Germline-derived CDR1 and CDR2 are MDHEN and SYDVKM. The CDR3 is 14 amino acids. This CDR3 is CASSSRFMNTEAFF. DNA for the CDR3: TGTGCCAGCAGTTCAAGATTCATGAACACTGAAGCTTTCTTT.

This rearrangement joins TRBV7-3 to TRBJ2-3; D is unclear. Germline lookup yields CDR1 SGHTA and CDR2 FQGTGA. The CDR3 is 14 residues long. The V end was cut by 5 bases, the J end by 5 bases, with 14 bases between. The chain's CDR3 is CASSPVSDRDTQYF. In nucleotides, the CDR3 is TGTGCCAGCAGCCCCGTATCTGACCGAGATACGCAGTATTTT.

The chain couples TRBV7-6 to TRBJ2-1; D remains unclear. Germline loops: CDR1 SGHVS, CDR2 FNYEAQ. This CDR3 contains 13 residues. With 5 bases removed from V and 9 bases from J, the gap between germline ends came to 14 bases. In DNA, the CDR3 is TGTGCCAGCAGCCCCACCCCGGGCGGTGAGCAGTTCTTC. Its protein product is CASSPTPGGEQFF.

This rearrangement joins TRBV9 to TRBJ2-3, with TRBD2 identical over 13 bases. Trimming at V came to 3 bases and at J to 2 bases, leaving 6 bases not matched to a gene. Germline CDR1 SGDLS, CDR2 YYNGEE. The CDR3 has 17 residues. This CDR3 reads CASSALAGGLDTDTQYF. The CDR3 region has the DNA TGTGCCAGCAGCGCACTAGCGGGAGGGCTTGACACAGATACGCAGTATTTT. The full variable domain, with the rest looked up from reference TRBV9 and TRBJ2-3, is DSGVTQTPKHLITATGQRVTLRCSPRSGDLSVYWYQQSLDQGLQFLIQYYNGEERAKGNILERFSAQQFPDLHSELNLSSLELGDSALYFCASSALAGGLDTDTQYFGPGTRLTVL.

The V and J genes are TRBV7-6 and TRBJ2-1; 11 positions agree with TRBD2. V gave up 6 bases and J gave up 9 bases; unmatched junction bases: 13. Germline V gene lookup returns CDR1 SGHVS and CDR2 FNYEAQ. This CDR3 contains 16 residues. CDR3 bases: TGTGCCAGCAGTCAGCTCCTAGCGGGAGGTGGATCTGAGCAGTTCTTC. This encodes CASSQLLAGGGSEQFF.